The rows below give T cell receptor beta chains drawn from one sample of a study of T cell repertoires in aging, cancer and after chemotherapy. TCRdb re-called the multiplex PCR reads with MiXCR, one entry per CDR3 protein. The data contain roughly 10,000 distinct CDR3 sequences, around a third of them singletons. Specimen: blood. The receptors come from a human donor in good health. The donor label of this sample is uncertain. CDR3s include the opening cysteine and the closing phenylalanine or tryptophan. A D gene is named only where the DNA matches it firmly. Some rows have no size entry. The others give once, few or many, or a class for an expanded clone.

v_call	d_call	j_call	clone_size	cdr3_aa	cdr3_nt
TRBV12-3/TRBV12-4	TRBD1	TRBJ1-2	-	CASGTGGNDYGYTF	TGTGCCAGCGGGACAGGGGGCAACGACTATGGCTACACCTTC
TRBV5-4	-	TRBJ2-6	medium-sized	CASSLALGIWPSGANVLTF	TGTGCCAGCAGCTTGGCCTTGGGAATCTGGCCCTCTGGGGCCAACGTCCTGACTTTC
TRBV30	-	TRBJ1-5	large	CAWSVWNRGNQPQHF	TGTGCCTGGAGTGTATGGAACAGGGGCAATCAGCCCCAGCATTTT
TRBV27	-	TRBJ2-2	few	CASSFWGTVTGELFF	TGTGCCAGCAGTTTCTGGGGGACGGTCACCGGGGAGCTGTTTTTT
TRBV28	TRBD1	TRBJ2-1	-	CASSLGGQGGLFF	TGTGCCAGCAGTTTAGGGGGACAGGGAGGTTTGTTCTTC
TRBV18	-	TRBJ1-5	few	CASSPRTVDNQPQHF	TGTGCCAGCTCACCAAGGACAGTAGACAATCAGCCCCAGCATTTT
TRBV5-5	-	TRBJ1-1	few	CTSGGSRGNTEAFF	TGTACATCAGGAGGGAGCAGGGGAAATACTGAAGCTTTCTTT
TRBV6-1	TRBD1	TRBJ2-1	medium-sized	CASSLGTGQQFF	TGTGCCAGCAGTCTGGGGACAGGGCAGCAGTTCTTC
TRBV6-2/TRBV6-3	-	TRBJ2-6	medium-sized	CASSLDSSGANVLTF	TGTGCCAGCAGCCTGGACAGCTCTGGGGCCAACGTCCTGACTTTC
TRBV19	TRBD1	TRBJ1-1	-	CASSSGTGRRMNTEAFF	TGTGCCAGTAGTTCCGGGACAGGGCGAAGAATGAACACTGAAGCTTTCTTT
TRBV6-1	-	TRBJ2-6	few	CASSGHNSGANVLTF	TGTGCCAGCAGTGGACATAACTCTGGGGCCAACGTCCTGACTTTC
TRBV7-6	-	TRBJ1-1	-	CASSSGGGVTEAFF	TGTGCCAGCAGCTCTGGCGGCGGGGTCACTGAAGCTTTCTTT
TRBV6-5	-	TRBJ2-7	-	CASREGPFPCEQYF	TGTGCCAGCAGGGAGGGGCCCTTTCCCTGCGAGCAGTACTTC
TRBV12-3/TRBV12-4	-	TRBJ2-5	-	CASSRWGETQYF	TGTGCCAGCAGTCGGTGGGGAGAGACCCAGTACTTC
TRBV5-4	-	TRBJ2-1	-	CASSLRRAPEDEQFF	TGTGCCAGCAGCTTAAGACGGGCCCCCGAGGATGAGCAGTTCTTC
TRBV18	-	TRBJ1-1	-	CASSSTGLTEAFF	TGTGCCAGCTCATCCACAGGGCTCACTGAAGCTTTCTTT
TRBV19	-	TRBJ2-2	-	CASSISTNTGELFF	TGTGCCAGTAGTATTAGTACTAACACCGGGGAGCTGTTTTTT
TRBV19	-	TRBJ2-3	-	CASSIGWMEPTVSTDTQYF	TGTGCCAGTAGTATAGGATGGATGGAACCAACGGTTAGCACAGATACGCAGTATTTT
TRBV6-5	-	TRBJ2-5	once	CASSQLRVHETQYF	TGTGCCAGCAGTCAGCTCAGGGTACATGAGACCCAGTACTTC
TRBV5-6	-	TRBJ1-5	few	CASSSAVGNQPQHF	TGTGCCAGCAGCTCAGCGGTTGGCAATCAGCCCCAGCATTTT
TRBV6-5	-	TRBJ1-4	-	CASSYMQGRNEKLFF	TGTGCCAGCAGTTACATGCAGGGCCGTAATGAAAAACTGTTTTTT
TRBV29-1	TRBD1	TRBJ1-5	medium-sized	CRAGQKKTGNSNQPQHF	TGCAGGGCGGGACAAAAAAAGACAGGGAATAGCAATCAGCCCCAGCATTTT
TRBV29-1	-	TRBJ1-4	medium-sized	CSVRDRLANEKLFF	TGCAGCGTTCGCGACAGGCTGGCTAATGAAAAACTGTTTTTT
TRBV18	-	TRBJ1-2	-	CASSPSYGYTF	TGTGCCAGCTCACCATCCTATGGCTACACCTTC
TRBV12-3/TRBV12-4	-	TRBJ2-3	few	CASIDRDWRGTQYF	TGTGCCAGCATAGACAGGGACTGGAGAGGTACGCAGTATTTT
TRBV11-2	TRBD2	TRBJ2-2	-	CASSPSVTSGTIGELFF	TGTGCCAGCAGCCCCTCTGTGACTAGCGGGACCATCGGGGAGCTGTTTTTT
TRBV19	-	TRBJ2-7	-	CASRKGPSGGTSYEQYF	TGTGCCAGTAGGAAAGGGCCCAGCGGAGGGACTTCCTACGAGCAGTACTTC
TRBV19	TRBD1	TRBJ2-3	medium-sized	CASSGGQGADTQYF	TGTGCCAGTAGTGGCGGACAGGGTGCAGATACGCAGTATTTT
TRBV19	-	TRBJ1-2	-	CASSASAGPYGYTF	TGTGCCAGTAGTGCCTCGGCCGGTCCCTATGGCTACACCTTC
TRBV27	-	TRBJ2-2	-	CASSLGVGELFF	TGTGCCAGCAGTTTAGGGGTCGGGGAGCTGTTTTTT
TRBV5-4	-	TRBJ1-2	few	CASSLEGRAYGYTF	TGTGCCAGCAGCTTGGAAGGGAGGGCCTATGGCTACACCTTC
TRBV7-9	-	TRBJ1-1	-	CASSKPGFEAFF	TGTGCCAGCAGCAAACCGGGCTTTGAAGCTTTCTTT
TRBV12-3/TRBV12-4	-	TRBJ1-5	-	CASTRRREGIGQPQHF	TGTGCCAGCACCCGTCGGAGGGAAGGGATCGGTCAGCCCCAGCATTTT
TRBV6-5	TRBD1	TRBJ1-2	-	CASSYLTGGRANYGYTF	TGTGCCAGCAGTTACCTGACAGGGGGTCGAGCTAACTATGGCTACACCTTC
TRBV6-5	-	TRBJ2-3	medium-sized	CASSKGTTDTQYF	TGTGCCAGCAGTAAAGGGACCACAGATACGCAGTATTTT
TRBV5-4	-	TRBJ1-1	-	CASSLAGREAFF	TGTGCCAGCAGCTTGGCTGGCAGAGAAGCTTTCTTT
TRBV5-4	TRBD1	TRBJ1-2	few	CASSLGGQGLGYGYTF	TGTGCCAGCAGCTTGGGAGGACAGGGGTTAGGCTATGGCTACACCTTC
TRBV6-5	-	TRBJ1-1	-	CASSYAATSERRAFF	TGTGCCAGCAGTTACGCGGCCACCTCGGAAAGAAGAGCTTTCTTT
TRBV24-1	TRBD1	TRBJ1-5	few	CATHSGTGGNQPQHF	TGTGCCACTCATTCCGGGACAGGGGGCAATCAGCCCCAGCATTTT
TRBV20-1	-	TRBJ2-5	-	CSARDSIGQETQYF	TGCAGTGCTAGAGATTCTATTGGCCAAGAGACCCAGTACTTC
TRBV29-1	TRBD1	TRBJ1-2	medium-sized	CSVRTGESGYTF	TGCAGCGTTCGGACAGGGGAGAGCGGCTACACCTTC
TRBV6-1	TRBD2	TRBJ2-7	few	CASSDSGRTTYEQYF	TGTGCCAGCAGTGATAGCGGGAGGACAACCTACGAGCAGTACTTC
TRBV29-1	-	TRBJ1-2	medium-sized	CSAGTQYGYTF	TGCAGCGCCGGGACCCAGTATGGCTACACCTTC
TRBV6-5	-	TRBJ2-3	medium-sized	CASSRPSGAVEADTQYF	TGTGCCAGCAGTCGTCCTTCAGGGGCGGTCGAGGCAGATACGCAGTATTTT
TRBV30	-	TRBJ1-1	medium-sized	CASTGRTRMNTEAFF	TGTGCCTCAACCGGTAGGACTCGCATGAACACTGAAGCTTTCTTT